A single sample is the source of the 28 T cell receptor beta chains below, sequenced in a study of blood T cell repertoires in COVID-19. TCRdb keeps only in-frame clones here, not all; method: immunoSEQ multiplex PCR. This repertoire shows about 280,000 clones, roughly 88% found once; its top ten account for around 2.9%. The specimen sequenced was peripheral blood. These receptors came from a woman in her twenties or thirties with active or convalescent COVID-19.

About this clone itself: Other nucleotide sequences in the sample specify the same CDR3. CDR3 sequence reads: CASSLQGGYGYTF. DNA of the CDR3: TGTGCCAGCAGTTTACAGGGGGGCTATGGCTACACCTTC. The chain carries TRBV12-3 or TRBV12-4 and TRBJ1-2, with 7 bases matching TRBD1. This CDR3 is built from 13 residues. J gave up 4 bases and V 2 bases, and 1 base lay outside the gene matches.

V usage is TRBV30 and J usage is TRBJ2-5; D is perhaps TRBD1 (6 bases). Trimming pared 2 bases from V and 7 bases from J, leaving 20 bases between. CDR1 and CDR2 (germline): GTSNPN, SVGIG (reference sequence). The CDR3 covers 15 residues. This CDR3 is CAWSTDDRSRVTQYF. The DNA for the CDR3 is TGTGCCTGGAGTACTGACGACAGGTCGAGGGTGACCCAGTACTTC.

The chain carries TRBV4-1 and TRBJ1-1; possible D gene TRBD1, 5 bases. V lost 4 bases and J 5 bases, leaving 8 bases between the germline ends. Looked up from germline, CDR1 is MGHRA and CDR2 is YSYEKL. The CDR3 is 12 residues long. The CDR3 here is CASSPGGTEAFF. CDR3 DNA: TGCGCCAGCAGCCCGGGGGGGACTGAAGCTTTCTTT.

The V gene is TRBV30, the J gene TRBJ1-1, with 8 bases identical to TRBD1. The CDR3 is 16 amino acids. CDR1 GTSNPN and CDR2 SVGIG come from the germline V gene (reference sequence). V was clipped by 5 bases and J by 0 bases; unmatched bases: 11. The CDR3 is CAWALGTGGMNTEAFF. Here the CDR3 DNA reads TGTGCCTGGGCCCTAGGGACAGGAGGGATGAACACTGAAGCTTTCTTT.

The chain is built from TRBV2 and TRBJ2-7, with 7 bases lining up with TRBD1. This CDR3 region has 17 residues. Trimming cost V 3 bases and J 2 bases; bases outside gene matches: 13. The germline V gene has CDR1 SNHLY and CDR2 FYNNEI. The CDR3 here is CASSDPLDRAPTYEQYF. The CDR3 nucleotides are TGTGCCAGCAGTGATCCCCTCGACAGGGCTCCCACCTACGAGCAGTACTTC.

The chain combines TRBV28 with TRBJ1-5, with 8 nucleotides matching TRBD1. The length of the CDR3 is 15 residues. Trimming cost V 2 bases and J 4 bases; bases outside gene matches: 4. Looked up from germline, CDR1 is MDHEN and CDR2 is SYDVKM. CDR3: CASSLAGGLNQPQHF. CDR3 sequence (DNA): TGTGCCAGCAGTTTAGCAGGGGGCCTGAATCAGCCCCAGCATTTT.

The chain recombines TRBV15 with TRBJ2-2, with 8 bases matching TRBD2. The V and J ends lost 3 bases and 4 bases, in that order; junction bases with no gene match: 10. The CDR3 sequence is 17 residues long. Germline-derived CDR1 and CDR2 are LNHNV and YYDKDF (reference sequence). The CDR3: CATSRGDAGGGTGELFF. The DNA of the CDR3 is TGTGCCACCAGCAGGGGGGACGCGGGGGGCGGCACCGGGGAGCTGTTTTTT.

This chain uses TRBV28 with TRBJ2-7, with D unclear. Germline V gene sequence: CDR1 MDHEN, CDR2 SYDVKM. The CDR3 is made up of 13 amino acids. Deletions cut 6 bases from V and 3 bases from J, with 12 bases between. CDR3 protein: CASRVARNYEQYF. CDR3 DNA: TGTGCCAGCAGAGTGGCCAGGAACTACGAGCAGTACTTC. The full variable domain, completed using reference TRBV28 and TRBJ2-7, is DVKVTQSSRYLVKRTGEKVFLECVQDMDHENMFWYRQDPGLGLRLIYFSYDVKMKEKGDIPEGYSVSREKKERFSLILESASTNQTSMYLCASRVARNYEQYFGPGTRLTVT.

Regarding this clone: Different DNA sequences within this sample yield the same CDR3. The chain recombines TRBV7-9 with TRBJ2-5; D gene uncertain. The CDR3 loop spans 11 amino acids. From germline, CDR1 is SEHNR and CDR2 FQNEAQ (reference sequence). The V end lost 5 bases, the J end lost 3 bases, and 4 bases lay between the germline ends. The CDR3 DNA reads TGTGCCAGCAGCCCTAAAGAGACCCAGTACTTC. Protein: CASSPKETQYF. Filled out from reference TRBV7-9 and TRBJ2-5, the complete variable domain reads DTGVSQNPRHKITKRGQNVTFRCDPISEHNRLYWYRQTLGQGPEFLTYFQNEAQLEKSRLLSDRFSAERPKGSFSTLEIQRTEQGDSAMYLCASSPKETQYFGPGTRLLVL.

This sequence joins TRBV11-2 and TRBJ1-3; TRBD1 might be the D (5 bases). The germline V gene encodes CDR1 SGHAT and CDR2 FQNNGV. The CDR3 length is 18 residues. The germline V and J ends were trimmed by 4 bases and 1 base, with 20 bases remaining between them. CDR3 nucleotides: TGTGCCAGCAGCTCGCTGGGTGCGGCGGGACGGTCTGGAAACACCATATATTTT. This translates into CASSSLGAAGRSGNTIYF.

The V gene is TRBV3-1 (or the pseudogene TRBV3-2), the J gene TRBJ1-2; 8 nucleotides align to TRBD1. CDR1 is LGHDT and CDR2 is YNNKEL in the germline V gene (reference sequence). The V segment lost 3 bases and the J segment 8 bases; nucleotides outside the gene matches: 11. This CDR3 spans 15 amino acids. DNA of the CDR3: TGTGCCAGCAGCCAGTTAAGGTCAGGGGGCGAGGGCTACACCTTC. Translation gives CASSQLRSGGEGYTF.

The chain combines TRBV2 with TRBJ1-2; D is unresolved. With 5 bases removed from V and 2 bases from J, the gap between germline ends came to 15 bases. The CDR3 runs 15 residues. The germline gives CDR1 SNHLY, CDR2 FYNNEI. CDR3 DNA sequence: TGTGCCAGCAGTCCCTCTCCCGGTCGGAACTATGGCTACACCTTC. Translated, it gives CASSPSPGRNYGYTF. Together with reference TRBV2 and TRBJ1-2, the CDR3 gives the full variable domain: EPEVTQTPSHQVTQMGQEVILRCVPISNHLYFYWYRQILGQKVEFLVSFYNNEISEKSEIFDDQFSVERPDGSNFTLKIRSTKLEDSAMYFCASSPSPGRNYGYTFGSGTRLTVV.

DNA for the CDR3: TGTGCCAGCAGAGAGACAGGGCTCAGGGAGGGCTACACCTTC. The encoded protein is CASRETGLREGYTF. V usage is TRBV6-5 and J usage is TRBJ1-2; TRBD1 matches at 7 bases. The germline V gene encodes CDR1 MNHEY and CDR2 SVGAGI. Trimming at V came to 6 bases and at J to 8 bases, leaving 12 bases not matched to a gene. The CDR3 is 14 residues long.

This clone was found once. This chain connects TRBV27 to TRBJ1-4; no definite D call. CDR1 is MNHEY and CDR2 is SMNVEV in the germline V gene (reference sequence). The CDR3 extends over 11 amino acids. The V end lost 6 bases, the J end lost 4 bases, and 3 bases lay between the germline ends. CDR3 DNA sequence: TGTGCCAGCAGGAGTAATGAAAAACTGTTTTTT. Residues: CASRSNEKLFF.

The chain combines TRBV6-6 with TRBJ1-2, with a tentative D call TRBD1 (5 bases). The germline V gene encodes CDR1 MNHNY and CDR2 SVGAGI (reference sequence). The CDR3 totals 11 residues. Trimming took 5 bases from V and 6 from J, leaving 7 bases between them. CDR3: CASSKGDGYTF. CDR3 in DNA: TGTGCCAGCAGTAAAGGGGATGGCTACACCTTC.

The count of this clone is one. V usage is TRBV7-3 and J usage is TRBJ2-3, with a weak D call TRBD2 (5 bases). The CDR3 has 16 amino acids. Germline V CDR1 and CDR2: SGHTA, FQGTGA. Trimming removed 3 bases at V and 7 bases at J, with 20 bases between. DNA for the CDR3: TGTGCCAGCAGCTTGCAACCGGACTCCTACGAGCATACGCAGTATTTT. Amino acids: CASSLQPDSYEHTQYF.

The CDR3 sequence: CASSFYRTDTQYF. The DNA of the CDR3 is TGTGCCAGCAGTTTTTACCGGACAGATACGCAGTATTTT. V gene TRBV12-3 or TRBV12-4 combines with J gene TRBJ2-3, with D uncertain. This CDR3 comprises 13 residues. V was shortened by 3 bases and J by 3 bases, with 7 bases between the two germline ends.

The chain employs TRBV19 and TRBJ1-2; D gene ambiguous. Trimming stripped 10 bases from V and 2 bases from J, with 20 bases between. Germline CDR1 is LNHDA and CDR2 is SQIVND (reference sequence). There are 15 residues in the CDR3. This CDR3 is CATSTRKGVNYGYTF. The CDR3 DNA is TGTGCCACCTCAACTCGGAAGGGAGTGAACTATGGCTACACCTTC.

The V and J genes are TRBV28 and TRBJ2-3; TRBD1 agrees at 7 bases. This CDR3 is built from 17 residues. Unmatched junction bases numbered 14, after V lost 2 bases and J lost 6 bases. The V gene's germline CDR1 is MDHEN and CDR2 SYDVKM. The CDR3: CASSLSGRLGGGDTQYF. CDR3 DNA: TGTGCCAGCAGTTTAAGTGGTCGTTTAGGGGGCGGGGATACGCAGTATTTT.

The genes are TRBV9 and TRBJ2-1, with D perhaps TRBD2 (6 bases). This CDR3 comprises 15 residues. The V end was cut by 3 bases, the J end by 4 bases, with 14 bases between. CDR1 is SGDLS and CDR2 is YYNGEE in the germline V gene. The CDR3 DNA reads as TGTGCCAGCAGCGCGGTCGGGACTTCGTACAATGAGCAGTTCTTC. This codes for CASSAVGTSYNEQFF. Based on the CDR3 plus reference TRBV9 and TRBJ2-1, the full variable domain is DSGVTQTPKHLITATGQRVTLRCSPRSGDLSVYWYQQSLDQGLQFLIQYYNGEERAKGNILERFSAQQFPDLHSELNLSSLELGDSALYFCASSAVGTSYNEQFFGPGTRLTVL.

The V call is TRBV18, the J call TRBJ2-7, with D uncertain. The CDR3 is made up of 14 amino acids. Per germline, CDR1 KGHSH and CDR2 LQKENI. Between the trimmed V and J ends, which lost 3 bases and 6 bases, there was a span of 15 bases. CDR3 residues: CASSPSPRVGEQYF. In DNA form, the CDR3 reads TGTGCCAGCTCACCGTCTCCCCGGGTGGGCGAGCAGTACTTC.

The CDR3 sequence: CASSLGAGTGELFF. DNA for the CDR3: TGTGCCAGCAGCCTAGGGGCCGGCACCGGGGAGCTGTTTTTT. The chain is built from TRBV14 and TRBJ2-2; D is perhaps TRBD1 (5 bases). CDR3 size: 14 residues. CDR1 is SGHDN, CDR2 FVKESK, per germline. Between the trimmed V and J ends, which lost 4 bases and 4 bases, there was a span of 10 bases.

Here the CDR3 reads CASSSGQSMNTEAFF. The CDR3 DNA is TGTGCCAGCAGCTCGGGACAGTCGATGAACACTGAAGCTTTCTTT. The chain carries TRBV3-1 (or the pseudogene TRBV3-2) and TRBJ1-1; 7 nucleotides align to TRBD1. The CDR3 has 15 residues. Germline CDR1 reads LGHDT; CDR2 reads YNNKEL (reference sequence). Trimming cost V 5 bases and J 0 bases; bases outside gene matches: 6.

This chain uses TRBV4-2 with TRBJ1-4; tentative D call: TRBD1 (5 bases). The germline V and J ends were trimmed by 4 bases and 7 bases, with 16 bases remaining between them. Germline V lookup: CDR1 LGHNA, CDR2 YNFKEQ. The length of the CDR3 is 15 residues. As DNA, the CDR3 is TGTGCCAGCAGCCGACAGATCGTACCTAGTGAAAAACTGTTTTTT. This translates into CASSRQIVPSEKLFF.

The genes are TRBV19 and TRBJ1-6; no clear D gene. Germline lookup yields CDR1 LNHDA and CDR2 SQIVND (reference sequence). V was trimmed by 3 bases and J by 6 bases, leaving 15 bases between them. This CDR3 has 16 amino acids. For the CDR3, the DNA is TGTGCCAGTAGTATGAGGGATAACCAATTTAATTCACCCCTCCACTTT. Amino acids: CASSMRDNQFNSPLHF.

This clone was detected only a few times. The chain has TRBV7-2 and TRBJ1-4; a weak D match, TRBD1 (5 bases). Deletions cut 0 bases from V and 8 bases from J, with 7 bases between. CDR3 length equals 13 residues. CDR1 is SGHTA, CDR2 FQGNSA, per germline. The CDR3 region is CASSLARGEKLFF. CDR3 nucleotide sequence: TGTGCCAGCAGCTTAGCTCGGGGGGAAAAACTGTTTTTT.

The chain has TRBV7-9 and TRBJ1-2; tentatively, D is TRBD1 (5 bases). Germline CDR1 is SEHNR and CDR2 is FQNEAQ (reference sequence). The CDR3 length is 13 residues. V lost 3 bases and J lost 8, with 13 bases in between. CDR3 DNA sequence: TGTGCCAGCAGCTTCCCGGGGGGAGACGGCTACACCTTC. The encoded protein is CASSFPGGDGYTF.

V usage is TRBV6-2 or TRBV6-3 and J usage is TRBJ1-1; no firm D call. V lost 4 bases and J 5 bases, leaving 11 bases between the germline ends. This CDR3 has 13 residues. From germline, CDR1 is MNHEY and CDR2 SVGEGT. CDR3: CASSFTPGTEAFF. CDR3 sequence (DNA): TGTGCCAGCAGTTTTACTCCGGGGACTGAAGCTTTCTTT.